This is a list of T cell receptor beta chains from one sample in a study of T-cell memory formation after mild COVID-19. TCRdb re-called the 5' RACE reads through MiXCR, storing one row per CDR3 protein. There are approximately 100,000 distinct CDR3 sequences in the sample; 11% occur only once, and 40% lies in the top ten. Sequences were obtained from PBMCs or a T cell subset sorted from them (not recorded which). These receptors were obtained from a man aged 18 to 30 who had mild COVID-19 (a few samples of this study predate the infection). Cell type and time point are not known. The CDR3 runs from the conserved cysteine through the conserved F or W. A D gene is named only where the DNA matches it firmly. Where a row states a size, it is once, few, many or the class of an expanded clone; other rows omit it.

V	J	size	D	CDR3	DNA
TRBV24-1	TRBJ2-1	.	.	CATSDFHRDEQFF	TGTGCCACCAGTGATTTCCACAGGGACGAGCAGTTCTTC
TRBV19	TRBJ2-5	.	.	CASSIVRWETQYF	TGTGCCAGTAGTATCGTTCGGTGGGAGACCCAGTACTTC
TRBV18	TRBJ1-2	.	TRBD1	CASSVDRVDGYTF	TGTGCCAGCTCCGTCGACAGGGTGGATGGCTACACCTTC
TRBV11-2	TRBJ2-6	few	.	CASSSRDSGANVLTF	TGTGCCAGCAGCTCCAGGGACTCTGGGGCCAACGTCCTGACTTTC
TRBV12-3/TRBV12-4	TRBJ1-2	.	.	CASSTGFDGYTF	TGTGCCAGCAGTACAGGTTTTGATGGCTACACCTTC
TRBV6-5	TRBJ1-2	few	.	CASSFGGNGYTF	TGTGCCAGCAGTTTTGGGGGCAATGGCTACACCTTC
TRBV29-1	TRBJ2-2	few	.	CSVWLTGELFF	TGCAGCGTGTGGCTAACCGGGGAGCTGTTTTTT
TRBV7-6	TRBJ2-2	few	TRBD2	CASSLSLAGENTGELFF	TGTGCCAGCAGCTTATCCCTAGCGGGGGAGAACACCGGGGAGCTGTTTTTT
TRBV29-1	TRBJ2-5	few	TRBD2	CSVVGIQTSGETQYF	TGCAGCGTTGTCGGGATACAAACTAGCGGAGAGACCCAGTACTTC
TRBV6-1	TRBJ2-2	.	TRBD2	CASSELAGGHTGELFF	TGTGCCAGCAGTGAACTGGCGGGGGGGCACACCGGGGAGCTGTTTTTT
TRBV27	TRBJ2-1	.	.	CAGKEPAGNEQFF	TGTGCCGGCAAGGAACCGGCCGGTAATGAGCAGTTCTTC